Listed below are T cell receptor beta chains from one sample, sequenced in a study of identical twins. TCRdb reprocessed the 5' RACE reads via MiXCR and lists one record per CDR3 protein. The sample records just under 650,000 distinct CDR3 sequences, about 7.6% being singletons. These data also formed part of another study, on yellow fever vaccine responses in identical twins.

Sequenced: PBMCs. Receptors were obtained from a woman in her late teens or twenties in good health. Both conserved end residues are trimmed from each CDR3. A D gene is named only where the DNA matches it firmly.

d_call j_call v_call cdr3_aa
TRBD2 TRBJ2-3 TRBV10-3 ASLAGITDTQY
TRBD2 TRBJ2-7 TRBV20-1 SATTLSSGQEQY
- TRBJ2-7 TRBV24-1 ATSFGPGRYSYEQY
TRBD2 TRBJ2-1 TRBV20-1 SAPLPGLAINEQF
TRBD1 TRBJ2-2 TRBV19 ASSTGTGSTGELF
- TRBJ2-2 TRBV7-6 ASSFYTGELF
- TRBJ2-2 TRBV13 ASSSTDLELF
TRBD2 TRBJ2-5 TRBV5-1 ASSLDSGRWETQY
- TRBJ2-1 TRBV3-1 ASSQGLVGEQF
- TRBJ1-2 TRBV12-3/TRBV12-4 ASSLARAVGGYT
- TRBJ2-1 TRBV20-1 SARDLEGPYNEQF
TRBD2 TRBJ2-5 TRBV20-1 SARVPLAGFQETQY
TRBD1 TRBJ2-7 TRBV27 ASSPANRGMSYEQY
TRBD1 TRBJ1-1 TRBV13 ASSDGQENTEAF
- TRBJ2-1 TRBV27 ASSRVRNEQF
- TRBJ2-7 TRBV7-9 ASSSGPFYEQY
TRBD2 TRBJ2-3 TRBV14 ASSQRGLAGSNTQY
- TRBJ2-5 TRBV5-1 ASSTQGKETQY
- TRBJ1-5 TRBV6-6 ASGGQGSQPQH
- TRBJ2-3 TRBV25-1 ASSAGAESGRRTSTDTQY
TRBD1 TRBJ2-7 TRBV7-6 ASSAGTGIYEQY
TRBD1 TRBJ2-3 TRBV12-3/TRBV12-4 ASSDRGAGTDTQY
TRBD1 TRBJ2-1 TRBV29-1 SDKTTGTDEQF
- TRBJ2-5 TRBV20-1 SATPREGTQETQY
- TRBJ2-2 TRBV6-5 ASSYDGTTGELF
TRBD2 TRBJ2-7 TRBV20-1 SARDHEASGATWGNEQY
- TRBJ1-4 TRBV18 ASSGGLNEKLF
- TRBJ2-2 TRBV4-2 ASSLESTNTGELF
- TRBJ2-2 TRBV6-5 ASSSGRYTGELF
- TRBJ2-1 TRBV12-3/TRBV12-4 ASLGQSSYNEQF
- TRBJ1-1 TRBV5-1 ASSSGSRTEAF
- TRBJ2-2 TRBV5-1 ASSLSGGFAGELF
TRBD1 TRBJ1-1 TRBV3-1 ASSSTGFFTEAF
- TRBJ2-5 TRBV20-1 SASSPIGPVLETQY
- TRBJ2-7 TRBV7-9 ASSLVGFEQY
TRBD1 TRBJ2-3 TRBV5-1 ASSSPQGAKDTQY
TRBD1 TRBJ1-1 TRBV29-1 SVLPTGANTEAF
- TRBJ1-1 TRBV3-1 ASSQVAINTEAF
- TRBJ1-2 TRBV12-3/TRBV12-4 ASSPRAGGYT